A selection of T cell receptor beta chains follows, all from one sample in a study of OX40 agonist ivuxolimab in advanced cancers. The data were produced by immunoSEQ multiplex PCR, yet TCRdb's version contains in-frame clones alone and is incomplete. The table records about 34,000 clones, about 86% of them present only once. Source: CD4+ or CD8+ T cells sorted from blood, taken in a trial of the OX40 agonist ivuxolimab. The receptor source for this set is an adult with an advanced solid tumor such as melanoma, head and neck, liver or kidney cancer. The CDR3 runs from the conserved cysteine through the conserved F or W.

>TRBV5-6
CASSLAGNTEAFF
>TRBV7-2
CASSLNGPRTTDTQYF
>TRBV6-5
CASSPTGANQPQHF
>TRBV20-1
CSARDSYEQYF
>TRBV4-3
CASSQGAGGTSYGYTF
>TRBV2
CASVNYNEQFF
>TRBV7-9
CASSLYSGGNTEAFF
>TRBV7-9
CASSLVLGLAEYEQYF
>TRBV10-2
CASRKTGTGELFF
>TRBV5-1
CASSLAGREADTQYF
>TRBV18
CASSLIPGRNNEQFF
>TRBV10-1
CASRGQLNTEAFF
>TRBV4-3
CASSQMTSSETQYF
>TRBV18
CASLLQGGGHTDTQYF
>TRBV7-3
CASSFRFRETQYF
>TRBV19
CASSAAQGLSNYGYTF
>TRBV2
CASRVRTGGDTQYF
>TRBV6-6
CASSPLAGGDGEQFF
>TRBV5-1
CASSPELATRAYNEQFF
>TRBV9
CASSGGQGYYEQYF
>TRBV4-3
CASSQGRVVDTQYF
>TRBV11-2
CASSPRLAGNTGELFF
>TRBV6-5
CASSKTSGRADTQYF
>TRBV15
CATSRAPTRSGNTIYF
>TRBV6-1
CASQTSSYNEQFF
>TRBV30
CAWNRGRSNTEAFF
>TRBV23-1
CASSRVAYSGANVLTF